The 19 T cell receptor beta chains below all came from one sample that was sequenced in a study of T cells in localized non-small cell lung cancer. Method: immunoSEQ multiplex PCR; TCRdb's copy keeps in-frame clones and lacks some. The sample lists 30,000 to 50,000 clones; 70% to 80% were seen once. Sample: PBMCs, taken before any cancer treatment. The source is a woman aged 40-69 years with stage II squamous cell lung carcinoma.

V and J are TRBV6-5 and TRBJ2-1; D uncertain. This CDR3 comprises 14 residues. The ends were cut back, 8 bases at V and 7 bases at J, with 18 bases in the middle. Germline V gene lookup returns CDR1 MNHEY and CDR2 SVGAGI. The CDR3 DNA reads TGTGCCAGCCAAGAGCAGGACCTGGGGAATGAGCAGTTCTTC. This encodes CASQEQDLGNEQFF.

The V and J genes are TRBV6-5 and TRBJ2-5; D may match TRBD1 or TRBD2 (6 bases each). The J call is in doubt because the DNA end fits TRBJ2-7 better. Germline CDR1 reads MNHEY; CDR2 reads SVGAGI. The CDR3 sequence is 16 residues long. The CDR3 region has the DNA TGTGCCAGCAGTTACACGGTCTACGGGGGCTGGGACGAGCAGTACTTC. Its protein is CASSYTVYGGWDEQYF.

In the case of this clone: Compared with germline, one end of the junction differs, possibly owing to a read error. The rearrangement uses TRBV7-7 and TRBJ2-3, with D perhaps matching TRBD2 (5 bases). Germline V CDR1 and CDR2: SSHAT, FNYEAQ (reference sequence). The CDR3 runs to 13 residues. The CDR3 spells CASSSSVGGTQYF. The CDR3 DNA is TGTGCTAGCAGCTCGTCGGTCGGAGGTACGCAGTATTTT.

The rearrangement uses TRBV9 and TRBJ2-2; weak D call: TRBD1 (6 bases). The CDR3 spans 15 residues. Germline V gene sequence: CDR1 SGDLS, CDR2 YYNGEE. The germline V and J ends were trimmed by 4 bases and 6 bases, with 16 bases remaining between them. The CDR3 region is CASSSRTESPGELFF. The CDR3 DNA follows: TGTGCCAGCAGCTCCCGGACAGAATCTCCCGGGGAGCTGTTTTTT.

This chain uses TRBV7-9 with TRBJ2-5, with D uncertain. The V end was cut by 1 base, the J end by 2 bases, with 17 bases between. The CDR3 sequence is 17 residues long. Germline V CDR1 and CDR2: SEHNR, FQNEAQ (reference sequence). CDR3 DNA sequence: TGTGCCAGCAGCTTAGGCCTAAACCAGCGCGCACAAGAGACCCAGTACTTC. Its translation is CASSLGLNQRAQETQYF.

The chain has TRBV2 and TRBJ2-5, with D possibly called TRBD1 or TRBD2 (5 bases each). In germline, CDR1 is SNHLY, CDR2 FYNNEI. There are 13 residues in the CDR3. The V end lost 1 base, the J end lost 4 bases, and 7 bases lay between the germline ends. DNA for the CDR3: TGTGCCAGCAGTGAAGAGGGGACAGAGACCCAGTACTTC. Encoded protein: CASSEEGTETQYF.

This clone was found a few times. The J gene is TRBJ2-7, the V gene TRBV7-9; no reliable D call. CDR1 and CDR2 from the germline V gene are SEHNR and FQNEAQ (reference sequence). This CDR3 comprises 13 residues. Trimming left V 4 bases short and J 1 base short, with 8 bases between. The CDR3 is CASSSPGSYEQYV. CDR3 DNA: TGTGCCAGCAGCTCCCCTGGGTCCTACGAGCAGTACGTC.

The chain carries TRBV5-4 and TRBJ2-5; the match to TRBD2 covers 12 bases. V shed 4 bases, J shed 4 bases, and the junction held 8 bases outside the gene matches. The CDR3 totals 16 residues. Germline CDR1 is SGHNT and CDR2 is YYREEE (reference sequence). The CDR3 sequence: CASSIGLAGSGETQYF. For the CDR3, the DNA is TGTGCCAGCAGCATCGGACTAGCGGGATCCGGAGAGACCCAGTACTTC.

This chain joins TRBV10-2 and TRBJ2-7; 7 positions match TRBD2. Trimming removed 3 bases from V and 2 bases from J; junction bases left unmatched: 7. CDR3 size: 15 residues. Per the germline V gene, CDR1 is WSHSY and CDR2 is SAAADI. This CDR3 is CASSERAGDPYEQYV. Here the CDR3 DNA reads TGCGCCAGCAGTGAAAGGGCGGGGGACCCCTACGAGCAGTACGTC.

The chain recombines TRBV6-5 with TRBJ1-4; D gene uncertain. The CDR3 is made up of 12 amino acids. V shed 6 bases and J shed 3 bases, with 5 bases lying between them. Germline V CDR1 and CDR2: MNHEY, SVGAGI. The CDR3 here is CASRDPNEKLFF. DNA of the CDR3: TGTGCCAGCAGAGACCCTAATGAAAAACTGTTTTTT.

This clone turned up a few times. This sequence joins TRBV5-1 and TRBJ1-5; no clear D gene. The germline V gene encodes CDR1 SGHRS and CDR2 YFSETQ. This CDR3 comprises 13 residues. With 5 bases removed from V and 5 bases from J, the gap between germline ends came to 11 bases. CDR3 sequence: CASSQNWDQPQHF. The CDR3 nucleotides read TGCGCCAGCAGTCAGAATTGGGATCAGCCCCAGCATTTT.

The chain couples TRBV4-3 to TRBJ2-1; 7 bases are a match to TRBD2. The CDR3 loop spans 16 amino acids. The germline gives CDR1 LGHNA, CDR2 YSLEER. V lost 0 bases to trimming and J lost 6 bases; unmatched junction nucleotides: 8. The CDR3 is CASSQDVAGVGNEQFF. In DNA form, the CDR3 reads TGCGCCAGCAGCCAAGATGTTGCGGGAGTGGGCAATGAGCAGTTCTTC.

The chain couples TRBV5-5 to TRBJ1-4, with D maybe TRBD1 (5 bases). V lost 5 bases, J lost 0 bases, and 14 bases lay in between. Germline assignment: CDR1 SGHKS and CDR2 YYEKEE (reference sequence). CDR3 size: 16 residues. The CDR3 sequence is CASSSGTDATNEKLFF. CDR3 nucleotides: TGTGCCAGCAGTTCCGGGACGGATGCAACTAATGAAAAACTGTTTTTT. Drawing the rest from reference TRBV5-5 and TRBJ1-4, the complete variable domain is DAGVTQSPTHLIKTRGQQVTLRCSPISGHKSVSWYQQVLGQGPQFIFQYYEKEERGRGNFPDRFSARQFPNYSSELNVNALLLGDSALYLCASSSGTDATNEKLFFGSGTQLSVL.

V and J are TRBV25-1 and TRBJ2-5, with 8 bases that match TRBD1. CDR3 size: 14 residues. J was trimmed by 1 base and V by 6 bases; bases with no gene match: 4. The germline V gene encodes CDR1 MGHDK and CDR2 SYGVNS. CDR3 DNA: TGTGCCAGCAGGGAGGACAGGGCCCAAGAGACCCAGTACTTC. It encodes CASREDRAQETQYF.

This rearrangement joins TRBV11-2 to TRBJ2-7, with TRBD2 identical over 7 bases. Germline V gene lookup returns CDR1 SGHAT and CDR2 FQNNGV. With V trimmed by 0 bases and J by 9 bases, 11 bases remained unmatched. The CDR3 extends over 15 amino acids. In DNA, the CDR3 is TGTGCCAGCAGCTTAGATGTAGGGGCGGGGGTCGGGCAGTACTTC. It yields the protein CASSLDVGAGVGQYF.

This clone was counted only a few times. This chain joins TRBV28 and TRBJ1-6, with D possibly TRBD1 on 6 matching bases. V was pared by 4 bases and J by 6 bases, with 28 bases between. The CDR3 is 20 residues long. Germline V gene data show CDR1 as MDHEN and CDR2 as SYDVKM. CDR3 nucleotides: TGTGCCAGCAGTTCCGCACGCAGCAGCAATCCCCTGGGGGCTAATTCACCCCTCCACTTT. This translates into CASSSARSSNPLGANSPLHF.

V is TRBV2 and J is TRBJ1-1; D perhaps matches TRBD1 (6 bases). The V gene's germline CDR1 is SNHLY and CDR2 FYNNEI. The CDR3 loop spans 13 amino acids. Trimming took 6 bases from V and 3 from J, leaving 11 bases between them. The CDR3 is CASSIQGYTEAFF. The CDR3 nucleotides read TGTGCCAGCAGCATACAGGGTTACACTGAAGCTTTCTTT. Variable domain in full (rest from reference TRBV2 and TRBJ1-1): EPEVTQTPSHQVTQMGQEVILRCVPISNHLYFYWYRQILGQKVEFLVSFYNNEISEKSEIFDDQFSVERPDGSNFTLKIRSTKLEDSAMYFCASSIQGYTEAFFGQGTRLTVV.

CDR3 in DNA: TGTGCCAGCAGTGAAAACGGGGGGGCCCACAATGAGCAGTTCTTC. Translated, it gives CASSENGGAHNEQFF. V usage is TRBV6-1 and J usage is TRBJ2-1; TRBD2 agrees at 8 bases. The CDR3 contains 15 residues. Germline trimming cut 2 bases from V and 5 bases from J; bases unmatched to any gene: 5. Germline CDR1 is MNHNS and CDR2 is SASEGT.

The rearrangement uses TRBV19 and TRBJ2-1, with 10 bases lining up with TRBD2. CDR3 length: 17 amino acids. The V gene end was trimmed by 4 bases and the J gene end by 1 base; junction bases not matched to a gene: 7. Germline CDR1 reads LNHDA; CDR2 reads SQIVND (reference sequence). CDR3 DNA sequence: TGTGCCAGTAGTAGGGAGACTAGCGGGTGGTCCTACAATGAGCAGTTCTTC. It translates to CASSRETSGWSYNEQFF.